This is a list of T cell receptor beta chains from one sample in a study of T cells in Graves' hyperthyroidism and ophthalmopathy. TCRdb fed the multiplex PCR reads into MiXCR, producing one record per CDR3 protein. This table has fewer than 600,000 distinct CDR3 sequences, around 13% appearing once. The sample consisted of blood. These receptors originate from a woman in her thirties or forties with Graves' hyperthyroidism. The CDR3 runs from the conserved cysteine through the conserved F or W. Each record gives: J gene, V gene, clone size, D gene, CDR3 protein, CDR3 DNA. A D gene is named only where the DNA matches it firmly. The listing skips clone size in some rows; elsewhere it reads once, few, many or a size class.

TRBJ1-5 | TRBV3-1 | many | TRBD1 | CASSQGGQATNQPQHF | TGTGCCAGCAGCCAAGGGGGACAGGCGACGAATCAGCCCCAGCATTTT
TRBJ1-5 | TRBV6-2/TRBV6-3 | many | - | CASSYGGNQPQHF | TGTGCCAGCAGTTACGGGGGCAATCAGCCCCAGCATTTT
TRBJ2-7 | TRBV20-1 | many | - | CSAVDGAYEQYF | TGCAGTGCCGTGGACGGAGCCTACGAGCAGTACTTC
TRBJ2-3 | TRBV7-2 | - | TRBD2 | CASSPLGTSGRGTDTQCF | TGTGCCAGCAGCCCATTGGGGACTAGCGGGAGGGGCACAGATACGCAGTGTTTT
TRBJ1-5 | TRBV28 | few | - | CAASWGPDQPQHF | TGTGCCGCAAGCTGGGGGCCCGATCAGCCCCAGCATTTT
TRBJ1-5 | TRBV27 | - | TRBD1 | CASSSGRGGLNSNQPQHF | TGTGCCAGCAGTTCGGGCAGGGGGGGCCTCAATAGCAATCAGCCCCAGCATTTT
TRBJ2-5 | TRBV18 | many | TRBD1 | CASSPSPGQGAETQYF | TGTGCCAGCTCACCATCGCCCGGCCAGGGGGCAGAGACCCAGTACTTC
TRBJ2-7 | TRBV5-1 | many | TRBD2 | CASSLGTSGAYEQYF | TGCGCCAGCAGCTTGGGGACTAGCGGCGCCTACGAGCAGTACTTC
TRBJ1-5 | TRBV2 | many | TRBD1 | CASSPESGQGIGNQPQHF | TGTGCCAGCAGCCCCGAGTCGGGACAGGGAATAGGCAATCAGCCCCAGCATTTT
TRBJ2-2 | TRBV20-1 | many | TRBD2 | CSARDPTSAGTNTGELFF | TGCAGTGCTAGAGATCCTACTAGCGCGGGGACGAACACCGGGGAGCTGTTTTTT
TRBJ2-3 | TRBV27 | - | - | CASSFSGDADTQYF | TGTGCCAGCAGTTTTTCAGGGGACGCAGATACGCAGTATTTT
TRBJ1-3 | TRBV6-1 | - | - | CASSEAFFSSSGNTIYF | TGTGCCAGCAGTGAAGCGTTTTTTTCAAGCTCTGGAAACACCATATATTTT
TRBJ1-1 | TRBV3-1 | many | - | CASSQADGDTEAFF | TGTGCCAGCAGCCAGGCGGACGGGGACACTGAAGCTTTCTTT
TRBJ1-3 | TRBV6-2/TRBV6-3 | few | TRBD1 | CASTETGPGNTIYF | TGTGCCAGCACCGAGACAGGGCCTGGAAACACCATATATTTT
TRBJ1-3 | TRBV12-3/TRBV12-4 | many | - | CASLAKLFGNTIYF | TGTGCCAGCCTAGCCAAACTGTTTGGAAACACCATATATTTT
TRBJ2-3 | TRBV6-1 | - | - | CASRGFSLSTDTQYF | TGTGCCAGCAGGGGATTTAGCTTATCCACAGATACGCAGTATTTT
TRBJ2-1 | TRBV5-1 | many | - | CASSLTANSYNEQFF | TGCGCCAGCAGCTTGACAGCCAACTCCTACAATGAGCAGTTCTTC
TRBJ2-7 | TRBV10-1 | once | - | CASSEDGLAANYEQYF | TGCGCCAGCAGTGAAGACGGGCTAGCAGCTAACTACGAGCAGTACTTC
TRBJ1-1 | TRBV10-3 | - | - | CAIRPTNTEAFF | TGTGCCATCAGACCGACGAACACTGAAGCTTTCTTT
TRBJ2-6 | TRBV5-1 | - | - | CASRFTREPFSGANVLTF | TGCGCCAGCAGGTTTACCCGGGAGCCATTCTCTGGGGCCAACGTCCTGACTTTC
TRBJ2-1 | TRBV20-1 | - | - | CSARDKQPRRGYNEQFF | TGCAGTGCTAGAGATAAGCAGCCCCGGCGCGGTTACAATGAGCAGTTCTTC
TRBJ2-5 | TRBV20-1 | many | TRBD2 | CSARPVAGGSGETQYF | TGCAGTGCTAGACCAGTAGCGGGAGGGAGCGGAGAGACCCAGTACTTC
TRBJ2-3 | TRBV12-3/TRBV12-4 | - | TRBD2 | CASSARLAGGIDTQYF | TGTGCCAGCAGTGCTCGACTAGCGGGAGGCATAGATACGCAGTATTTT
TRBJ2-2 | TRBV6-5 | - | - | CASSYYFTGELFF | TGTGCCAGCAGTTATTATTTCACCGGGGAGCTGTTTTTT
TRBJ1-1 | TRBV28 | many | - | CASTPAVLLGNTEAFF | TGTGCCAGCACCCCGGCGGTCCTCTTGGGGAACACTGAAGCTTTCTTT
TRBJ2-1 | TRBV5-4 | - | - | CASSLSRGWEGEQFF | TGTGCCAGCAGCTTGTCCAGGGGGTGGGAGGGGGAGCAGTTCTTC
TRBJ2-3 | TRBV18 | many | - | CASSPEGGWPDTQYF | TGTGCCAGCTCACCAGAGGGGGGATGGCCAGATACGCAGTATTTT
TRBJ2-2 | TRBV11-2 | many | - | CASSLGSSPLVPGELFF | TGTGCCAGCAGCTTAGGCTCCTCCCCTCTTGTGCCCGGGGAGCTGTTTTTT
TRBJ2-3 | TRBV6-1 | many | - | CASRTGRPQTVGDTQYF | TGTGCCAGCAGAACGGGACGGCCACAAACGGTTGGAGATACGCAGTATTTT
TRBJ2-5 | TRBV11-2 | many | TRBD1 | CASSFATGLGETQYF | TGTGCCAGCAGCTTTGCGACAGGGCTGGGGGAGACCCAGTACTTC
TRBJ2-1 | TRBV12-5 | many | - | CASGLGAFSYNEQFF | TGTGCTAGTGGTTTAGGAGCGTTCTCCTACAATGAGCAGTTCTTC